This is a list of T cell receptor beta chains from one sample in a study of T cells after yellow fever vaccination. Using its own MiXCR run on the 5' RACE reads, TCRdb lists one record per CDR3 protein. The sample shows 500,000 to 550,000 distinct CDR3 sequences, around a fifth of them seen only once. Sequenced here: PBMCs, sampled 21 days after the first yellow fever vaccination. These TCRs come from a young man who received the YFV17D yellow fever vaccine. Each CDR3 is given with its conserved first and last residue. Each record gives: D gene, clone size, V gene, J gene, CDR3 protein, CDR3 DNA. The D gene is left open where the match is weak. A clone size is listed for some rows: how often the clone was seen (once, few, many), or a class if it is expanded.

d_call: TRBD2; clone_size: few; v_call: TRBV3-1; j_call: TRBJ2-5; cdr3_aa: CASSRAPGGQTQYF; cdr3_nt: TGTGCCAGCAGCCGGGCTCCGGGGGGGCAGACCCAGTACTTC
d_call: -; clone_size: many; v_call: TRBV3-1; j_call: TRBJ2-3; cdr3_aa: CASSPWSTDTQYF; cdr3_nt: TGTGCCAGCAGTCCTTGGTCGACAGATACGCAGTATTTT
d_call: -; clone_size: few; v_call: TRBV4-3; j_call: TRBJ2-2; cdr3_aa: CASSRGTGFPTPNTGELFF; cdr3_nt: TGCGCCAGCAGCCGAGGCACAGGGTTCCCGACTCCGAACACCGGGGAGCTGTTTTTT
d_call: TRBD1; clone_size: -; v_call: TRBV2; j_call: TRBJ1-6; cdr3_aa: CASGDRGNSPLHF; cdr3_nt: TGTGCCAGCGGGGACAGGGGAAATTCACCCCTCCACTTT
d_call: -; clone_size: -; v_call: TRBV7-3; j_call: TRBJ1-1; cdr3_aa: CASSDTGSEAFF; cdr3_nt: TGTGCCAGCAGCGACACAGGGTCTGAAGCTTTCTTT
d_call: -; clone_size: -; v_call: TRBV15; j_call: TRBJ1-6; cdr3_aa: CATSREVPNSPLHF; cdr3_nt: TGTGCCACCAGCAGAGAGGTGCCGAATTCACCCCTCCACTTT
d_call: -; clone_size: few; v_call: TRBV7-2; j_call: TRBJ2-3; cdr3_aa: CASSPDWGADTQYF; cdr3_nt: TGTGCCAGCAGCCCCGACTGGGGGGCAGATACGCAGTATTTT
d_call: -; clone_size: -; v_call: TRBV7-2; j_call: TRBJ2-1; cdr3_aa: CASSLQGSNNEQFF; cdr3_nt: TGTGCCAGCAGCTTACAGGGCAGTAACAATGAGCAGTTCTTC
d_call: -; clone_size: many; v_call: TRBV5-1; j_call: TRBJ1-2; cdr3_aa: CASSAQGRGNYGYTF; cdr3_nt: TGCGCCAGCAGCGCGCAGGGCCGAGGAAACTATGGCTACACCTTC
d_call: -; clone_size: few; v_call: TRBV20-1; j_call: TRBJ1-2; cdr3_aa: CSASGTEANYGYTF; cdr3_nt: TGCAGTGCTAGCGGGACGGAAGCTAACTATGGCTACACCTTC
d_call: -; clone_size: few; v_call: TRBV27; j_call: TRBJ1-5; cdr3_aa: CASSLWGAEQPQHF; cdr3_nt: TGTGCCAGCAGTTTGTGGGGGGCTGAGCAGCCCCAGCATTTT